This T cell receptor beta chain was retrieved from a study of radiation and T cells in renal cell carcinoma (dated by TCRdb to 2018 to 2021). A note on the overall study: Samples came from a clinical trial, in which primary renal cell carcinomas received 15 Gy stereotactic body radiation therapy followed by nephrectomy 4 weeks later. A total of some 51 samples underwent TCR beta sequencing, made up of roughly 26 tumors and about 27 peripheral blood samples. Across all 53 samples, 4,016,671 unique CDR3 nucleotide sequences, encoding roughly 2,600,000 unique CDR3 amino acid sequences, were identified.

This specimen's time point label, per the study, means: baseline pretreatment blood. This sample's treatment or condition label indicates: 15 Gy SBRT to primary tumor, nephrectomy 4 weeks later. To track tumor-enriched clonotypes, serial peripheral blood was sampled from radiation-treated patients at baseline and at 2 weeks and 4 weeks after SBRT. Renal cell carcinoma with clear cell pathology was present in all patients. The QIAamp DNA Blood Mini Kit (Qiagen) was used to prepare genomic DNA for TCR sequencing. Only samples passing all quality control checks were included in the analyses. Paper-wide results and their limitations: In blood, the top tumor clonotypes increased between baseline and 2 weeks post-radiation and then shrank by 4 weeks, which suggests that tumor-resident clones expanded only transiently. Dynamics of the blood repertoire were not tracked past 4 weeks after treatment. With a single-armed trial design, the study had no way to address how radiation dose or scheduling affects the TCR repertoire. Because no pretreatment tumor biopsies were available, whether clonotypes were present in the tumor at baseline could not be determined.

As to this clone: Its cognate antigen has yet to be identified. No base qualities exist here, and no much larger clone lies one base off it.

The immunoSEQ kit was used, according to the manufacturer's recommendations, to generate TCR beta libraries from genomic DNA. To prepare the libraries, a first multiplex PCR with proprietary primers was run, followed by a second PCR that added unique barcodes, and a bead cleanup was done after each round. A kit-provided positive control reaction and a negative control reaction were included in every sample batch. The final libraries were assessed on an Agilent 4200 TapeStation D1000 ScreenTape, pooled by volume, and quantified by qPCR. Sequencing ran on an Illumina NextSeq500 with a MidOutput 150-cycle cartridge, using 156 Read1 and 15 Index1 cycles with kit custom primers. The pooled library was loaded at about 0.96 pM, and roughly 20% PhiX control was spiked in. Regarding the original processing steps: Vendor-processed data were analyzed in R, and a clonotype was defined as all T cells sharing the same CDR3 nucleotide sequence. For clone abundance analyses, frequencies were normalized to the 10,000 most abundant clones in each sample. Before analysis, public T cell clones were removed, and these numbered fewer than six per sample on average. Tumor-enriched and baseline blood-enriched clonotypes were defined by at least a 32-fold difference in abundance between compartments. A beta-binomial differential abundance model was used to identify clonotypes that were expanded or contracted between blood time points. Tumor-blood repertoire similarity was measured with the Baroni-Urbani and Buser coefficient, and groups were compared using two-tailed Wilcoxon tests in R. As stored in TCRdb, this immuneACCESS dataset retains in-frame rearrangements with V and J assigned. A fraction of the clones does not appear; measured against another copy, unresolved V genes explain less than half of the discrepancy, and the remainder lacks a known reason. V and J calls plus clone size are reproduced from that table; the DNA served to infer D and trimming. The sample table lists around 140,000 clones, around 78% of them with a count of one. Around 25% of the sample rests with the top ten.

CDR1 and CDR2 are drawn from the germline V gene: SGHVS, FQNEAQ. V lost 6 bases and J lost 4 bases, and the count of bases not matched to a germline gene is 6. Measured from the cysteine to the phenylalanine, the CDR3 is 14 residues long. Only the CDR3 portion is preserved as DNA: 42 bases, with reading frame beginning at the first base. The sequence joins TRBV7-8 to TRBJ2-3, with 8 bases in between that match TRBD2. This sequence was found in a woman between 45 and 65 years old with renal cell carcinoma. The sample in question was blood, obtained from a patient whose treatment included radiotherapy and nephrectomy. The CDR3 here reads CASSVGRGADTQYF. Read as DNA, the sequence is TGTGCCAGCAGTGTTGGGCGGGGGGCAGATACGCAGTATTTT.